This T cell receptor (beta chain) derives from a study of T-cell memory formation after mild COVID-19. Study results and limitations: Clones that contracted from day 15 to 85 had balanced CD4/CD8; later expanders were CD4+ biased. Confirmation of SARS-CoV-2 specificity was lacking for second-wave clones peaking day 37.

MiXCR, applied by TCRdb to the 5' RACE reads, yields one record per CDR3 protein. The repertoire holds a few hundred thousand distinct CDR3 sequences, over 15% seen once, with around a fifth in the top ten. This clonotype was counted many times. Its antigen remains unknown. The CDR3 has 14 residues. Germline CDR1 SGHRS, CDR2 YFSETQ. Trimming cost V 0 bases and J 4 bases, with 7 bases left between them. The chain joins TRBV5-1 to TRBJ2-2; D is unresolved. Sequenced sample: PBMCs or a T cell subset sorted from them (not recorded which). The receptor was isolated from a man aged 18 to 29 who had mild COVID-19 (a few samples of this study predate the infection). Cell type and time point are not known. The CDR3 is CASSLGQITGELFF. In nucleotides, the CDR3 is TGCGCCAGCAGCTTGGGCCAGATCACCGGGGAGCTGTTTTTT. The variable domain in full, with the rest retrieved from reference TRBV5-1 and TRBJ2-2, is KAGVTQTPRYLIKTRGQQVTLSCSPISGHRSVSWYQQTPGQGLQFLFEYFSETQRNKGNFPGRFSGRQFSNSRSEMNVSTLELGDSALYLCASSLGQITGELFFGEGSRLTVL.